This TCR beta chain was identified during a study of cytomegalovirus exposure and HLA in healthy donors. Study-wide findings and caveats: In a later analysis, an Asian-associated ancestry cluster reportedly showed fewer N-insertions than the roughly 730-donor mean. Clonal expansion was found to be greater in HLA-associated TCR beta chains than in equally common others in a later analysis. Earlier analysis yielded a pattern in which most TCR beta V segments were productive about 87% or about 30% of the time.

This clone was picked up a small number of times. The target antigen is unknown. The PCR made use of 60 Vbeta and 13 Jbeta primers. The data were produced by immunoSEQ multiplex PCR, yet TCRdb's version contains in-frame clones alone and is incomplete. The sample lists 130,000 or so clones; around 79% were seen once. Material for sequencing was PBMCs. This sequence was found in a middle-aged woman in good health and CMV-seropositive.

The CDR3 DNA reads TGTGCCTGGAACCTTATACTAGTTCGGGGAAGAGGCACACGCACAGATACGCAGTATTTT. Its protein is CAWNLILVRGRGTRTDTQYF. The V and J genes are TRBV30 and TRBJ2-3, with a tentative D call TRBD2 (5 bases). Germline CDR1 GTSNPN, CDR2 SVGIG (reference sequence). This CDR3 comprises 20 residues. Trimming pared 4 bases from V and 1 base from J, leaving 30 bases between. Full variable domain (missing parts from reference TRBV30 and TRBJ2-3): SQTIHQWPATLVQPVGSPLSLECTVEGTSNPNLYWYRQAAGRGLQLLFYSVGIGQISSEVPQNLSASRPQDRQFILSSKKLLLSDSGFYLCAWNLILVRGRGTRTDTQYFGPGTRLTVL.